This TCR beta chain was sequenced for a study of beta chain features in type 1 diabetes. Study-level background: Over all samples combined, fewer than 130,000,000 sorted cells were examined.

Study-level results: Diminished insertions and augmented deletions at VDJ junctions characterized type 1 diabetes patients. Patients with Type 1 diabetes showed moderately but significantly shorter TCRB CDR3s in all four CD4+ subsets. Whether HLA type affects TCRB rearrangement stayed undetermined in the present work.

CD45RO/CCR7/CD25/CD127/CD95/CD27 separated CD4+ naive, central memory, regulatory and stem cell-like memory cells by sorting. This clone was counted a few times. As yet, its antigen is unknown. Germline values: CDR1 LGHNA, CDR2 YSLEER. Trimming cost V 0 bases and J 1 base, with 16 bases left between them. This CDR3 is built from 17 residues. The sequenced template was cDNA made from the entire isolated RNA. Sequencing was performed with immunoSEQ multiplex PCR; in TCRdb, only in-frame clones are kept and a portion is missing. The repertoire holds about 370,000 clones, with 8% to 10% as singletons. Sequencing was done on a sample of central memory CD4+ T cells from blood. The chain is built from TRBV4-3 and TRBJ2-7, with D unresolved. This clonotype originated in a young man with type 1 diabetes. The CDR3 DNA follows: TGCGCCAGCAGCCAAGATGTCGCCTGGGTAGGATCCTACGAGCAGTACTTC. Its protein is CASSQDVAWVGSYEQYF.